Detailed here is one TCR beta chain. What it recognizes is unknown. Tens of thousands of T cell genomes, or 200 to 250 ng DNA, went into the sorted-subset replicate PCRs. Measured with immunoSEQ multiplex PCR; TCRdb has only the in-frame clones, and not every one. The table has 950,000 to 1,100,000 clones, roughly 80% seen once. Trimming removed 0 bases from V and 4 bases from J, with 5 bases in between. This CDR3 has 13 residues. Germline CDR1 SGHRS, CDR2 YFSETQ. The data are from a study of shared clonotypes between healthy human individuals. Study information: Three plates were used per donor for CD4 naive, three for CD4 memory, two for CD8 naive and one for CD8 memory.

Study findings and constraints: Larger richness was generally estimated for naive than memory subsets.

Sequencing was performed on memory CD4+ T cells sorted from blood. Regarding subset: CD45RA-negative fraction. The chain has TRBV5-1 and TRBJ2-1; D might be TRBD2 (5 bases). The clonotype originates from a man younger than 35 in good health. The CDR3 DNA reads as TGCGCCAGCAGCTTGGGGGAGTACAATGAGCAGTTCTTC. Protein: CASSLGEYNEQFF.